This entry concerns a single T cell receptor (beta chain). This entry is derived from a study of shared clonotypes between healthy human individuals. The data were produced by immunoSEQ multiplex PCR, yet TCRdb's version contains in-frame clones alone and is incomplete. The sample includes approximately 1.9 million clones, over 85% seen only once; the top ten take 1.5% to 2%. CD45RO negativity and positive selection for CCR7 defined naive CD8 cells, a population that excluded terminally differentiated effector memory CD45RA+ cells. Sequencing input: naive CD8+ T cells from PBMCs. This TCR was recovered from a man younger than 35 in good health. Some clones in this sample may be carry-over from other donors' samples.

CDR3 nucleotides: TGTGCCAGCAGCTTAGAGGGGAAGAGCTCCTACGAGCAGTACTTC. This gives the protein CASSLEGKSSYEQYF. The chain has TRBV11-2 and TRBJ2-7; D unclear. Germline V gene data show CDR1 as SGHAT and CDR2 as FQNNGV. With 0 bases removed from V and 0 bases from J, the gap between germline ends came to 9 bases. There are 15 residues in the CDR3.